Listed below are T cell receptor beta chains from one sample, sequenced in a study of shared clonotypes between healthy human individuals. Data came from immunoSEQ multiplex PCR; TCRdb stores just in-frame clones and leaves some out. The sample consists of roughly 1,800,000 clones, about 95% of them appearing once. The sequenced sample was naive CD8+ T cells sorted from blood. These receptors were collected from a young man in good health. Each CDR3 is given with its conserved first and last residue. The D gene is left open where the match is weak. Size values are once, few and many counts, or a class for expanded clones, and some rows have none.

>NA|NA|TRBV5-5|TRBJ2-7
TGTGCCAGCAGCTTGTCTTGGGGAGCCTACGAGCAGTACTTC
CASSLSWGAYEQYF
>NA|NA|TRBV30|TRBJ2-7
TGTGCCTGGAGTGTAGACAGGCCGTACGAGCAGTACTTC
CAWSVDRPYEQYF
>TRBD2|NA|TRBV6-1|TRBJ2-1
TGTGCCAGCAGTGGACTAGCGGGGATGAATGAGCAGTTCTTC
CASSGLAGMNEQFF
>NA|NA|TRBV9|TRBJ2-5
TGTGCCAGCAGCGTAGTTGGTGTGGATGGAGAGACCCAGTACTTC
CASSVVGVDGETQYF
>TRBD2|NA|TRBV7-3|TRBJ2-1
TGTGCCAGCAGCCTCGCTAGCGGGGGGGCCGGAGATGAGCAGTTCTTC
CASSLASGGAGDEQFF
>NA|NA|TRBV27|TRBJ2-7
TGTGCCAGCAGTTTAAGCAGCGGCAGCTCCTACGAGCAGTACTTC
CASSLSSGSSYEQYF
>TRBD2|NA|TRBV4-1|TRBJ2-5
TGCGCCAGCAGCCCGTCTAGCGGGGGGGAGGGAGAGACCCAGTACTTC
CASSPSSGGEGETQYF
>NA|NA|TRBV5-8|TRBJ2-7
TGTGCCAGCAGCGCGGTTTCCTACGAGCAGTACTTC
CASSAVSYEQYF
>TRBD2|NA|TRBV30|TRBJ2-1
TGTGCCTGGAATTTCGGGGGGGGCAGTGAGCAGTTCTTC
CAWNFGGGSEQFF
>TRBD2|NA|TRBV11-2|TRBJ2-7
TGTGCCAGCAGCTTAGATCTACTAGCGGCCCCCTACGAGCAGTACTTC
CASSLDLLAAPYEQYF
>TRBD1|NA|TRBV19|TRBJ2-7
TGTGCCAGTAGTATAGTAGGGGGCGGCGAGCAGTACTTC
CASSIVGGGEQYF
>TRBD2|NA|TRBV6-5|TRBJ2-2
TGTGCCAGCAGTTACCAGCCGGGAGGCGATACCGGGGAGCTGTTTTTT
CASSYQPGGDTGELFF
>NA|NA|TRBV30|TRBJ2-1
TGTGCCTGGAGCTCGATGGGAATCAGCAATGAGCAGTTCTTC
CAWSSMGISNEQFF
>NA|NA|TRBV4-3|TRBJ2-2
TGCGCCAGCAGCCAAGGGGAGAACACCGGGGAGCTGTTTTTT
CASSQGENTGELFF
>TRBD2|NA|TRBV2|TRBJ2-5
TGTGCCAGCAGTTCCGGGACTAGCGGAATAGAGCCCCAGTACTTC
CASSSGTSGIEPQYF
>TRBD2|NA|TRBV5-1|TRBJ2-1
TGCGCCAGCAGCTTGGTGTTAGCGGGAGGACAGGGCAATGAGCAGTTCTTC
CASSLVLAGGQGNEQFF
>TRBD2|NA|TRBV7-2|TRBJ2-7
TGTGCCAGCAGCTTATTTAGCGGGGGAACCTACGAGCAGTACTTC
CASSLFSGGTYEQYF
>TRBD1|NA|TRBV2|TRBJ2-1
TGTGCCAGCGAGCCCTTCACAGGGGTCGGGAATGAGCAGTTCTTC
CASEPFTGVGNEQFF
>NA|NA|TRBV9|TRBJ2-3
TGTGCCAGCAGCGTAGAGGGGGAGGGAGATACGCAGTATTTT
CASSVEGEGDTQYF
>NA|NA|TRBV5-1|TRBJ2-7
TGCGCCAGCAGCTTGGCCGGCGATTGGTCCTACGAGCAGTACTTC
CASSLAGDWSYEQYF
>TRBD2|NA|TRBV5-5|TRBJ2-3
TGTGCCAGCAGCTTGGCGGTAGCGGGGGATGAAAGAGATACGCAGTATTTT
CASSLAVAGDERDTQYF
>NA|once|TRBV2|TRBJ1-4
TGTGCCTGGGTAACAAGGACTAATGAAAAACTGTTTTTT
CAWVTRTNEKLFF
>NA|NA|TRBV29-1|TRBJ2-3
TGCAGCGTTGAAGTAGGGGTTGCAGATACGCAGTATTTT
CSVEVGVADTQYF
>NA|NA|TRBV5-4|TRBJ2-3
TGTGCCAGCAGCCGAGGGACACTTGATACGCAGTATTTT
CASSRGTLDTQYF